This record concerns one T cell receptor beta chain sequence. The antigen remains undetermined. This specimen belongs to a study of CD8 T cells in ankylosing spondylitis. Points from the study as a whole: The clones that were linked to disease were reported to be significantly enriched in matched synovial fluid samples from ankylosing spondylitis patients. Disease-linked clones were found to be CD8+ and relatively rare in peripheral blood.

The V and J ends lost 1 base and 4 bases respectively, with 16 bases between them. The CDR3 spans 16 residues. Germline V CDR1 and CDR2: SGHTA, FQGNSA. TCRdb fed the 5' RACE reads into MiXCR, producing one record per CDR3 protein. The sample lists some 220,000 distinct CDR3 sequences; approximately 8.4% were seen once. The rearrangement links TRBV7-2 to TRBJ2-5, with D possibly being TRBD1 (6 bases). The sequencing sample was made of blood, either unsorted or a sorted T cell fraction (not recorded which). The receptor was derived from a female donor with ankylosing spondylitis or in good health (not recorded which). In nucleotides, the CDR3 is TGTGCCAGCAGCTTAGAGGACAGACCTTTGCGAGAGACCCAGTACTTC. Protein sequence: CASSLEDRPLRETQYF.